These 18 T cell receptor beta chains originate from one sample sequenced in a study of T cells in Graves' hyperthyroidism and ophthalmopathy (dated 2019 in TCRdb). The library was made by multiplex PCR. Sequenced using an Illumina HiSeq 2000. Amplification of TCR beta CDR3 regions was carried out from RNA transcripts. For the first round of RT-PCR on the TCR CDR3, the HTBI primer set was used together with the Qiagen OneStep RT-PCR kit. TCRdb reran the public reads through fastp at Q25 and MiXCR, keeping productive beta chains. Rows with one shared CDR3 protein collapse into an entry with the most common genes and DNA. For this sample there are roughly 330,000 distinct CDR3 sequences; around a sixth appear just once. Clones ranked in the top ten supply around 34% of the sample. Sequenced sample: blood. The origin of the receptors is a man aged 30 to 39 with Graves' hyperthyroidism.

This clonotype was picked up many times. The gene calls are TRBV30 and TRBJ1-4, with D maybe TRBD1 (5 bases). CDR3 length: 13 residues. V lost 4 bases to trimming and J lost 2 bases, with 8 bases between them. Germline lookup yields CDR1 GTSNPN and CDR2 SVGIG (reference sequence). CDR3 amino acids: CAWMGTTNEKLFF. Written as DNA, the CDR3 is TGTGCCTGGATGGGGACGACTAATGAAAAACTGTTTTTT. The full variable domain, with the rest looked up from reference TRBV30 and TRBJ1-4, is SQTIHQWPATLVQPVGSPLSLECTVEGTSNPNLYWYRQAAGRGLQLLFYSVGIGQISSEVPQNLSASRPQDRQFILSSKKLLLSDSGFYLCAWMGTTNEKLFFGSGTQLSVL.

The J gene is TRBJ2-3, the V gene TRBV7-2; 16 bases match TRBD2. This CDR3 contains 17 residues. CDR1 is SGHTA and CDR2 is FQGNSA in the germline V gene. The ends lost 1 base at V and 4 bases at J; junction bases unmatched: 2. CDR3 region: CASSLVGLAGGADTQYF. The CDR3 DNA reads as TGTGCCAGCAGCTTAGTGGGACTAGCGGGAGGGGCAGATACGCAGTATTTT.

This clonotype occurred a few times. The chain employs TRBV9 and TRBJ1-1; the D is unclear. V dropped 7 bases and J dropped 1 base, with 14 bases sitting between them. The CDR3 covers 14 residues. The germline V gene has CDR1 SGDLS and CDR2 YYNGEE. The CDR3 DNA sequence: TGTGCCAGCCGACCGGCAGGAAAGAACACTGAAGCTTTCTTT. Translating it yields CASRPAGKNTEAFF.

This CDR3 reads CASSQLAGVGSADTQYF. In nucleotides, the CDR3 is TGTGCCAGCAGCCAACTAGCGGGAGTAGGATCAGCAGATACGCAGTATTTT. The chain recombines TRBV7-2 with TRBJ2-3; 11 nucleotides match TRBD2. This CDR3 spans 17 amino acids. J was trimmed by 4 bases and V by 5 bases; bases with no gene match: 11. Per germline, CDR1 SGHTA and CDR2 FQGNSA.

This clonotype was seen many times. The chain couples TRBV6-1 to TRBJ2-7, with D maybe TRBD2 (5 bases). Trimming removed 2 bases from V and 3 bases from J, with 14 bases in between. This CDR3 contains 15 residues. Germline V lookup: CDR1 MNHNS, CDR2 SASEGT. Here the CDR3 reads CASSEQLAGNYEQYF. The CDR3 DNA reads TGTGCCAGCAGTGAACAACTGGCGGGCAACTACGAGCAGTACTTC.

The table lists this clonotype with many counts. The chain links TRBV3-1 to TRBJ1-2; D is uncertain. This CDR3 spans 12 amino acids. Germline V gene data show CDR1 as LGHDT and CDR2 as YNNKEL (reference sequence). Trimming removed 2 bases from V and 7 bases from J, with 8 bases in between. CDR3 DNA sequence: TGTGCCAGCAGCCAATTTGACGGTGGCTACACCTTC. Its protein is CASSQFDGGYTF. The full variable domain, with the rest looked up from reference TRBV3-1 and TRBJ1-2, is DTAVSQTPKYLVTQMGNDKSIKCEQNLGHDTMYWYKQDSKKFLKIMFSYNNKELIINETVPNRFSPKSPDKAHLNLHINSLELGDSAVYFCASSQFDGGYTFGSGTRLTVV.

This clonotype was seen repeatedly, ten times or more. CDR3 nucleotide sequence: TGCGCCAGCAGCTTGTTGGCAGGGTCTAGCACTGAAGCTTTCTTT. Translating it yields CASSLLAGSSTEAFF. The chain has TRBV5-1 and TRBJ1-1; D is perhaps TRBD1 (5 bases). CDR3 length: 15 amino acids. Trimming took 1 base from V and 4 from J, leaving 14 bases between them. Germline V gene sequence: CDR1 SGHRS, CDR2 YFSETQ.

In regard to this clonotype: This may stem from a read error, because a much larger clone lies one nucleotide away. V is TRBV5-1 and J is TRBJ2-3; D may be TRBD2 (6 bases). This CDR3 is 16 amino acids long. Germline CDR1 SGHRS, CDR2 YFSETQ. The CDR3 reads CASSKGASAITDTHYF. CDR3 in DNA: TGCGCCAGCAGCAAAGGGGCTAGCGCCATCACAGATACGCACTATTTT.

In its sample, this clonotype was seen a few times. The V and J genes are TRBV6-1 and TRBJ2-3; 9 bases match TRBD2. CDR3 size: 13 residues. In germline, CDR1 is MNHNS, CDR2 SASEGT. Trimming took 9 bases from V and 2 from J; bases not matched to a gene: 3. CDR3 region: CASRLAVTDTQYF. CDR3 nucleotides: TGTGCCAGTAGACTAGCGGTCACAGATACGCAGTATTTT.

This clonotype was recorded at least ten times. This chain uses TRBV12-3 or TRBV12-4 with TRBJ2-3, with TRBD2 matching over 14 bases. The length of the CDR3 is 14 residues. V gave up 8 bases and J gave up 4 bases; unmatched junction bases: 2. CDR3 DNA: TGTGCCAGCTCGGGACTAGCGGGAGCAGATACGCAGTATTTT. It translates to CASSGLAGADTQYF.

This clonotype was seen many times. The V and J genes are TRBV4-2 and TRBJ2-7; a weak D match, TRBD2 (6 bases). CDR1 and CDR2 from the germline V gene are LGHNA and YNFKEQ. This CDR3 spans 14 amino acids. V was pared by 1 base and J by 7 bases, with 14 bases between. The CDR3 is CASSQGGDSKEQYF. CDR3 coding DNA: TGTGCCAGCAGCCAAGGGGGGGACTCGAAAGAGCAGTACTTC.

The chain links TRBV9 to TRBJ2-7, with D tentatively TRBD1 or TRBD2 (5 bases each). The ends were cut back, 0 bases at V and 9 bases at J, with 13 bases in the middle. Germline-derived CDR1 and CDR2 are SGDLS and YYNGEE. The CDR3 is 13 residues long. CDR3 DNA: TGTGCCAGCAGCGTAGAATTTTCGGGGCGGCAGTACTTC. This translates into CASSVEFSGRQYF.

This clonotype came up many times. The V call is TRBV11-2, the J call TRBJ2-7; TRBD1 aligns across 7 bases. Trimming removed 3 bases from V and 1 base from J; junction bases left unmatched: 6. This CDR3 has 15 residues. Per germline, CDR1 SGHAT and CDR2 FQNNGV. CDR3 loop: CASSFEGAVSYEQYF. The CDR3 DNA follows: TGTGCCAGCAGCTTCGAGGGGGCAGTGTCCTACGAGCAGTACTTC. The whole variable domain, filled in from reference TRBV11-2 and TRBJ2-7, reads EAGVAQSPRYKIIEKRQSVAFWCNPISGHATLYWYQQILGQGPKLLIQFQNNGVVDDSQLPKDRFSAERLKGVDSTLKIQPAKLEDSAVYLCASSFEGAVSYEQYFGPGTRLTVT.

At least ten counts were recorded for this clonotype. This chain connects TRBV20-1 to TRBJ2-1, with 9 bases fitting TRBD1. This CDR3 region has 17 residues. V shed 3 bases, J shed 4 bases, and the junction held 13 bases outside the gene matches. Per germline, CDR1 DFQATT and CDR2 SNEGSKA (reference sequence). The CDR3 DNA follows: TGCAGTGCTAGGCCGTGGGGACAGGGAGACAAGTACAATGAGCAGTTCTTC. Translating it yields CSARPWGQGDKYNEQFF.

This clonotype has just a few counts. The chain combines TRBV5-1 with TRBJ2-7, with 13 bases matching TRBD2. Germline V gene sequence: CDR1 SGHRS, CDR2 YFSETQ. Trimming took 3 bases from V and 1 from J; bases not matched to a gene: 4. The CDR3 length is 16 residues. DNA of the CDR3: TGCGCCAGCAGCTGGACTAGCGGGAGTGTTTCCTACGAGCAGTACTTC. Amino acid sequence: CASSWTSGSVSYEQYF.

The rearrangement uses TRBV29-1 and TRBJ2-5; no firm D call. Trimming shortened V by 7 bases and J by 1 base, and 13 bases separated the two germline ends. This CDR3 has 13 amino acids. Germline CDR1 SQVTM, CDR2 ANQGSEA. This CDR3 is CSARKAPQETQYF. For the CDR3, the DNA is TGCAGCGCTCGTAAAGCCCCCCAAGAGACCCAGTACTTC.

The rearrangement uses TRBV10-1 and TRBJ2-6; D remains ambiguous. V was clipped by 2 bases and J by 4 bases, with 6 bases between them. Germline CDR1 and CDR2: WNHNN and SYGVQD (reference sequence). The CDR3 is 14 residues long. The CDR3 region has the DNA TGCGCCAGCAGTGAGAAGGCCGGGGCCAACGTCCTGACTTTC. Translated: CASSEKAGANVLTF.

J is TRBJ1-5 and V is TRBV28; tentative D call: TRBD1 (5 bases). V lost 5 bases, J lost 0 bases, and 11 bases lay in between. The CDR3 extends over 15 amino acids. Germline V gives CDR1 MDHEN, CDR2 SYDVKM. The chain's CDR3 is CASSPSGGSNQPQHF. The CDR3 DNA reads as TGTGCCAGCAGTCCCTCTGGGGGTAGCAATCAGCCCCAGCATTTT. The full variable domain, with the rest looked up from reference TRBV28 and TRBJ1-5, is DVKVTQSSRYLVKRTGEKVFLECVQDMDHENMFWYRQDPGLGLRLIYFSYDVKMKEKGDIPEGYSVSREKKERFSLILESASTNQTSMYLCASSPSGGSNQPQHFGDGTRLSIL.